Sequencing of this TCR beta chain was carried out in a study of blood T cells in healthy people across ages. Primers used in a second PCR of about 7 to 12 cycles were a sample-barcoded 5' primer and a J-beta primer mix. Every cDNA was tagged by a template-switch adaptor with 12 random nucleotides. TCRdb re-called the 5' RACE reads through MiXCR, storing one row per CDR3 protein. Of roughly 800,000 distinct CDR3 sequences in the sample, roughly 25% were seen once. These data are also associated with another study on T cells of mothers and their children. That report notes: Microchimeric T cell clones that persisted were not detected.

The sequence came from a boy younger than 18 in good health. Sequenced input: blood.

CDR3 sequence reads: CSASNPTSGAYEQYF. The CDR3 DNA reads TGCAGTGCTAGTAACCCCACTAGCGGGGCCTACGAGCAGTACTTC. The rearrangement joins TRBV20-1 to TRBJ2-7; TRBD2 matches 10 bases. The CDR3 has 15 amino acids. Germline loops: CDR1 DFQATT, CDR2 SNEGSKA (reference sequence). Trimming at V came to 3 bases and at J to 2 bases, leaving 7 bases not matched to a gene.